A selection of T cell receptor beta chains follows, all from one sample in a study of blood T cells in healthy people across ages. TCRdb analysed the 5' RACE reads with MiXCR anew, one entry per CDR3 protein. Of under 2 million distinct CDR3 sequences listed, roughly a third were seen once; the top ten hold around 11%. The sequencing input was blood. The receptors derive from a woman between 25 and 40 years old in good health. CDR3s include the opening cysteine and the closing phenylalanine or tryptophan. D genes are given only for firm matches. Clone sizes are given selectively: once, few, many, or a class where the clone is expanded.

TRBV25-1,NA,TRBJ2-3,TRBD2,TGTGCCAGCAGTTCCCTATCCGGGAGGGCCAGTGGCACAGATACGCAGTATTTT,CASSSLSGRASGTDTQYF
TRBV4-1,NA,TRBJ2-7,NA,TGCGCCAGCAGCCTCATCCGGGACTCGACCTACGAGCAGTACTTC,CASSLIRDSTYEQYF
TRBV6-6,NA,TRBJ2-1,NA,TGTGCCAGCAGGTCCCGGCAGGGGCAATCCTACAATGAGCAGTTCTTC,CASRSRQGQSYNEQFF
TRBV28,once,TRBJ2-1,NA,TGTGCCAGCAGCCCCTTTGGGGGAACCAATGGGCAGTTCTTC,CASSPFGGTNGQFF
TRBV5-1,NA,TRBJ2-4,NA,TGCGCCAGCAGCTACCGTACGCAGGGTTTAACCAAAGACATTCAGTACTTC,CASSYRTQGLTKDIQYF
TRBV7-9,NA,TRBJ2-2,TRBD2,TGTGCCAGCAGCTCAACCCCAGGGACTAGCCTTATTAACACCGGGGAGCTGTTTTTT,CASSSTPGTSLINTGELFF
TRBV12-3/TRBV12-4,many,TRBJ2-1,NA,TGTGCCAGCAGTTTAGGGGGGGTGGAGCAGTTCTTC,CASSLGGVEQFF
TRBV6-2/TRBV6-3,NA,TRBJ2-7,TRBD2,TGTACCAGCAGTTACGCGGTAGCGGGGGCGTCCTACGAGCAGTACTTC,CTSSYAVAGASYEQYF
TRBV27,NA,TRBJ2-7,TRBD1,TGTGCCAGCAGTTTATGCTCTCGCGGGACAGGTCTGCGTCTACTCTACGAGCAGTACTTC,CASSLCSRGTGLRLLYEQYF
TRBV11-2,few,TRBJ1-3,NA,TGTGCCAGCAGCCTTTTGAGCTCTGGAAACACCATATATTTT,CASSLLSSGNTIYF
TRBV20-1,NA,TRBJ2-5,TRBD2,TGTAGTCCCCTAGCGGGAGGGCCGGGGAAGGAGACCCAGTACTTC,CSPLAGGPGKETQYF
TRBV28,few,TRBJ1-5,NA,TGTGCCAGCAGTCCGGACGGGGCCGGGGCGACCCAGCATTTT,CASSPDGAGATQHF
TRBV10-3,many,TRBJ2-5,TRBD1,TGTGCCATCAAAATGGCAGGGGGCCAAGAGACCCAGTACTTC,CAIKMAGGQETQYF
TRBV5-6,NA,TRBJ1-1,NA,TGTGCCAGCAGCTGCACGCGCGGGGCCATTGAAGCTTTCTTT,CASSCTRGAIEAFF
TRBV7-4,few,TRBJ2-4,NA,TGTGCCAGCAGCTTTCTTCTTCCGATAGCCAAAAACGTTCAGTACTTC,CASSFLLPIAKNVQYF
TRBV4-1,NA,TRBJ2-1,TRBD2,TGCGCCAGCAGCCGCACCGGGACTAGCGGGGCCGGGGAGCAGTTCTTC,CASSRTGTSGAGEQFF